A selection of T cell receptor beta chains follows, all from one sample in a study of cytomegalovirus exposure and HLA in healthy donors. Libraries were prepared by immunoSEQ multiplex PCR; TCRdb keeps only in-frame clonotypes and omits some of them. The data contain 150,000 to 200,000 clones, more than 75% of them singletons. Sequences were obtained from PBMCs. These receptors came from a woman between 18 and 29 years old in good health and CMV-seronegative. The CDR3 runs from the conserved cysteine through the conserved F or W. D genes are given only for firm matches. Some rows mark clone size as missing; the rest say once, few, many or name a class of expanded clone.

v_call: TRBV9; clone_size: -; j_call: TRBJ2-1; d_call: TRBD2; cdr3_nt: TGTGCCAGCAGCCTCCTCGGGGGGGGGTACAATGAGCAGTTCTTC; cdr3_aa: CASSLLGGGYNEQFF
v_call: TRBV11-2; clone_size: -; j_call: TRBJ2-7; d_call: -; cdr3_nt: TGTGCCAGCAGCCCGCGTAGACTCAGCGAGCAGTACTTC; cdr3_aa: CASSPRRLSEQYF
v_call: TRBV4-1; clone_size: -; j_call: TRBJ1-1; d_call: -; cdr3_nt: TGCGCCAGCAGCCAAGAGTCAGGGGCTACTGAAGCTTTCTTT; cdr3_aa: CASSQESGATEAFF
v_call: TRBV10-1; clone_size: -; j_call: TRBJ1-2; d_call: -; cdr3_nt: TGCGCCAGCAGGCAGGGCGCCCGCACAATTGGCTACACCTTC; cdr3_aa: CASRQGARTIGYTF
v_call: TRBV7-9; clone_size: -; j_call: TRBJ2-5; d_call: -; cdr3_nt: TGTGCCAGCAGCCTGCTGGACAACCAGGAGACCCAGTACTTC; cdr3_aa: CASSLLDNQETQYF
v_call: TRBV7-7; clone_size: -; j_call: TRBJ2-7; d_call: TRBD2; cdr3_nt: TGTGCCAGCAGCTTCCCTGCGGGGGACGAGCAGTACTTC; cdr3_aa: CASSFPAGDEQYF
v_call: TRBV28; clone_size: -; j_call: TRBJ1-1; d_call: -; cdr3_nt: TGTGCCAGCAGTACTAATATGAACACTGAAGCTTTCTTT; cdr3_aa: CASSTNMNTEAFF
v_call: TRBV7-9; clone_size: -; j_call: TRBJ1-1; d_call: -; cdr3_nt: TGTTCCAGCAGCTCGCGGAACACTGAAGCTTTCTTT; cdr3_aa: CSSSSRNTEAFF
v_call: TRBV19; clone_size: -; j_call: TRBJ2-7; d_call: -; cdr3_nt: TGTGCCAGTAGTATAAAGAAGGGGTGGACCTACGAGCAGTACTTC; cdr3_aa: CASSIKKGWTYEQYF
v_call: TRBV27; clone_size: -; j_call: TRBJ2-7; d_call: TRBD2; cdr3_nt: TGTGCCAGCAGTAGACTAGCGGTCTACGAGCAGTACTTC; cdr3_aa: CASSRLAVYEQYF
v_call: TRBV6-5; clone_size: once; j_call: TRBJ2-1; d_call: TRBD2; cdr3_nt: TGTGCCAGCTCTTCCGCGGGAGGGCCGAATGAGCAGTTCTTC; cdr3_aa: CASSSAGGPNEQFF
v_call: TRBV19; clone_size: -; j_call: TRBJ1-2; d_call: TRBD1; cdr3_nt: TGTGCCAGTAGTACGACAGGGACCTATGGCTACACCTTC; cdr3_aa: CASSTTGTYGYTF
v_call: TRBV28; clone_size: few; j_call: TRBJ2-7; d_call: -; cdr3_nt: TGTGCCAGCAGTTTCTTTTTCGTGGGGCATGCCAGCTACGAGCAGTACTTC; cdr3_aa: CASSFFFVGHASYEQYF
v_call: TRBV15; clone_size: -; j_call: TRBJ2-3; d_call: -; cdr3_nt: TGTGCCACCAGTACCCCGACGACAGCAACGCAGTATTTT; cdr3_aa: CATSTPTTATQYF
v_call: TRBV5-6; clone_size: -; j_call: TRBJ2-3; d_call: -; cdr3_nt: TGTGCCAGCAGCAAAGGGGCCCCAGATACGCAGTATTTT; cdr3_aa: CASSKGAPDTQYF
v_call: TRBV9; clone_size: -; j_call: TRBJ2-3; d_call: -; cdr3_nt: TGTGCCAGCAGCGCGGACTGGTTCACAGATACGCAGTATTTT; cdr3_aa: CASSADWFTDTQYF
v_call: TRBV6-1; clone_size: few; j_call: TRBJ2-1; d_call: TRBD2; cdr3_nt: TGTGCCAGCAGTGCCTCGGGACTAGCGGGAGCCGGCTCCTACAATGAGCAGTTCTTC; cdr3_aa: CASSASGLAGAGSYNEQFF
v_call: TRBV29-1; clone_size: -; j_call: TRBJ2-5; d_call: -; cdr3_nt: TGCAGCGTCCCAGTTCAGACCCAGTACTTC; cdr3_aa: CSVPVQTQYF
v_call: TRBV7-9; clone_size: -; j_call: TRBJ2-2; d_call: -; cdr3_nt: TGTGCCAGCAGCTTACTTAGCGTTCCGGACACCGGGGAGCTGTTTTTT; cdr3_aa: CASSLLSVPDTGELFF
v_call: TRBV10-3; clone_size: -; j_call: TRBJ2-7; d_call: -; cdr3_nt: TGTGCCATCAGTGAGTCGGGGGCTAAGGAGCAGTACTTC; cdr3_aa: CAISESGAKEQYF
v_call: TRBV29-1; clone_size: few; j_call: TRBJ2-1; d_call: -; cdr3_nt: TGCAGCGTTCATCCAAACTCCTACAATGAGCAGTTCTTC; cdr3_aa: CSVHPNSYNEQFF
v_call: TRBV9; clone_size: -; j_call: TRBJ1-1; d_call: -; cdr3_nt: TGTGCCAGCAGCGTAGCGGGGCGGGGTGAAGCTTTCTTT; cdr3_aa: CASSVAGRGEAFF
v_call: TRBV18; clone_size: -; j_call: TRBJ1-1; d_call: -; cdr3_nt: TGTGCCAGCTCACCAACAGAGAACACTGAAGCTTTCTTT; cdr3_aa: CASSPTENTEAFF
v_call: TRBV27; clone_size: -; j_call: TRBJ2-7; d_call: -; cdr3_nt: TGTGCCAGCAGTCTCGTCGGTAATTACGAGCAGTACTTC; cdr3_aa: CASSLVGNYEQYF
v_call: TRBV6-5; clone_size: -; j_call: TRBJ1-2; d_call: TRBD1; cdr3_nt: TGTGCCAGCAGTTCGTCCGGGACAGGGGGCGAGGGCTACACCTTC; cdr3_aa: CASSSSGTGGEGYTF
v_call: TRBV9; clone_size: few; j_call: TRBJ2-1; d_call: TRBD2; cdr3_nt: TGTGCCAGCAGCTCCGGGGGGTCCTACAATGAGCAGTTCTTC; cdr3_aa: CASSSGGSYNEQFF
v_call: TRBV30; clone_size: once; j_call: TRBJ1-2; d_call: -; cdr3_nt: TGTGCCTGGAGTGAAGGAGAGTCTGATGGCTACACCTTC; cdr3_aa: CAWSEGESDGYTF
v_call: TRBV27; clone_size: -; j_call: TRBJ1-1; d_call: -; cdr3_nt: TGTGCCAGCAGTTGGGCAGGGGTAACTGAAGCTTTCTTT; cdr3_aa: CASSWAGVTEAFF
v_call: TRBV19; clone_size: -; j_call: TRBJ2-7; d_call: -; cdr3_nt: TGTGCCAGTAGCATTACAGGGCAAGCCTACGAGCAGTACTTC; cdr3_aa: CASSITGQAYEQYF
v_call: TRBV10-3; clone_size: few; j_call: TRBJ2-1; d_call: TRBD2; cdr3_nt: TGTGCCATCAGTGAGTGGTCTAGCGGGGACAATGAGCAGTTCTTC; cdr3_aa: CAISEWSSGDNEQFF
v_call: TRBV6-5; clone_size: -; j_call: TRBJ2-7; d_call: -; cdr3_nt: TGTGCCAGCAGCTTGCAGCCGGGAGCCTCCTACGAGCAGTACTTC; cdr3_aa: CASSLQPGASYEQYF
v_call: TRBV7-9; clone_size: few; j_call: TRBJ2-3; d_call: -; cdr3_nt: TGTGCCAGCAGCTTAGGTTGGGGGGAGTCCGAAGATACGCAGTATTTT; cdr3_aa: CASSLGWGESEDTQYF
v_call: TRBV6-5; clone_size: few; j_call: TRBJ2-7; d_call: -; cdr3_nt: TGTGCCAGCAGCCAAGGGGGCTACGAGCAGTACTTC; cdr3_aa: CASSQGGYEQYF
v_call: TRBV7-9; clone_size: -; j_call: TRBJ2-3; d_call: -; cdr3_nt: TGTTCCAGCAGCTTAGTTAACAGTCCTGAATGGGTAGATACGCAGTATTTT; cdr3_aa: CSSSLVNSPEWVDTQYF
v_call: TRBV2; clone_size: -; j_call: TRBJ1-1; d_call: -; cdr3_nt: TGTGCCAGCAGTGAGGGGCACGGCCGATCAAACACTGAAGCTTTCTTT; cdr3_aa: CASSEGHGRSNTEAFF
v_call: TRBV28; clone_size: -; j_call: TRBJ1-2; d_call: TRBD1; cdr3_nt: TGTGCCAGCAGTTCCTCGGCGACAGGGGCTTTGGACTATGGCTACACCTTC; cdr3_aa: CASSSSATGALDYGYTF
v_call: TRBV6-1; clone_size: few; j_call: TRBJ1-1; d_call: -; cdr3_nt: TGTGCCAGCACCCAGAACACTGAAGCTTTCTTT; cdr3_aa: CASTQNTEAFF
v_call: TRBV5-1; clone_size: -; j_call: TRBJ2-3; d_call: TRBD2; cdr3_nt: TGCGCCAGCAGCTTGGATAGCGGGAGGGCCTCGGATACGCAGTATTTT; cdr3_aa: CASSLDSGRASDTQYF
v_call: TRBV19; clone_size: -; j_call: TRBJ2-2; d_call: TRBD1; cdr3_nt: TGTGCCAGTAGATTTACCTCCAGGGGGCATTTCGGGGAGCTGTTTTTT; cdr3_aa: CASRFTSRGHFGELFF
v_call: TRBV5-8; clone_size: -; j_call: TRBJ1-2; d_call: -; cdr3_nt: TGTGCCAGCAGCCTTGGGTTAGGGGCCCCTGGCTACACCTTC; cdr3_aa: CASSLGLGAPGYTF